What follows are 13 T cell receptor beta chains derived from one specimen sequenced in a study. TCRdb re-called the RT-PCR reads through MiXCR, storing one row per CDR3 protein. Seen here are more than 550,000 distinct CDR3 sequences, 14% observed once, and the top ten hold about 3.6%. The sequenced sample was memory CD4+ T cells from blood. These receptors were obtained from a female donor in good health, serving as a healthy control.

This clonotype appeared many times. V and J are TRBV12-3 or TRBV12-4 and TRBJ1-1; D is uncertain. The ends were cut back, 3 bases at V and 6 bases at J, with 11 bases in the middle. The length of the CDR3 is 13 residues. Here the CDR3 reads CASSFPQRAEAFF. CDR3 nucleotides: TGTGCCAGCAGTTTCCCACAGAGGGCTGAAGCTTTCTTT.

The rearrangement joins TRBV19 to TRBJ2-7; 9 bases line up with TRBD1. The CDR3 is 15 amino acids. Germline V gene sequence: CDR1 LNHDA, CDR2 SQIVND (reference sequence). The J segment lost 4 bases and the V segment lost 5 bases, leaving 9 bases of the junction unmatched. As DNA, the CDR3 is TGTGCCAGTAGTGGGCCGGACAGGGGTCAGTACGAGCAGTACTTC. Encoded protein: CASSGPDRGQYEQYF.

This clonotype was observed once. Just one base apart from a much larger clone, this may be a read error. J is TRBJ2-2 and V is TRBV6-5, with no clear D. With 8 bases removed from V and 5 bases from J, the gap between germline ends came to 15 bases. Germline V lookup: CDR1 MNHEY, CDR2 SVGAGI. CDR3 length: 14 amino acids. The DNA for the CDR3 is TGTGCCAGCGGCCGCCAGCTGCAAACCGGGGAGCTGTTTTTT. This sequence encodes CASGRQLQTGELFF.

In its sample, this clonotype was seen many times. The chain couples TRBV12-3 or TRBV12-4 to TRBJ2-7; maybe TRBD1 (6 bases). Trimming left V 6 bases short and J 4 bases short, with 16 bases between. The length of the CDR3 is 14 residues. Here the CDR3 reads CASSASGHQYEQYF. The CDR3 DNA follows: TGTGCCAGCAGCGCTTCGGGACACCAATACGAGCAGTACTTC.

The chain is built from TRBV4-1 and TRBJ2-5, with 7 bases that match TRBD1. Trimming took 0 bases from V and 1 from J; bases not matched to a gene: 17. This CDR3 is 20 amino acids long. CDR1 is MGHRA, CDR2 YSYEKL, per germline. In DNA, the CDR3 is TGCGCCAGCAGCCAAGAGGTTCACACGAGACAGGGATGGATCCAAGAGACCCAGTACTTC. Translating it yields CASSQEVHTRQGWIQETQYF.

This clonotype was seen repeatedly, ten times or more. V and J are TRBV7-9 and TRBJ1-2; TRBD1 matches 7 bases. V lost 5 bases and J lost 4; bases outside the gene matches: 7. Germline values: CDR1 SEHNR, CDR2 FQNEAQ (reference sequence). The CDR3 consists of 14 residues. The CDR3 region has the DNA TGTGCCAGCAGCACGACAGGGAATAGCTATGGCTACACCTTC. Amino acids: CASSTTGNSYGYTF.

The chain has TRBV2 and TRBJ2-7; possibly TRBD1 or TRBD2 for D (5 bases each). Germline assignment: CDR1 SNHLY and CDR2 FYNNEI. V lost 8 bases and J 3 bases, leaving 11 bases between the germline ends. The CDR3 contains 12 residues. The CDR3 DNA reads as TGTGCCAGCGGGACGTTCGTCTACGAGCAGTACTTC. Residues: CASGTFVYEQYF.

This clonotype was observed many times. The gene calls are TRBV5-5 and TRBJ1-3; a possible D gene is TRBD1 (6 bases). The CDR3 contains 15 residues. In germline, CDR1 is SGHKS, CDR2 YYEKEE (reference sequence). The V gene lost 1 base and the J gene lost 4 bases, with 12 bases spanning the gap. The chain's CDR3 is CASSLPGALGNTIYF. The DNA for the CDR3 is TGTGCCAGCAGCTTGCCGGGGGCCTTGGGAAACACCATATATTTT.

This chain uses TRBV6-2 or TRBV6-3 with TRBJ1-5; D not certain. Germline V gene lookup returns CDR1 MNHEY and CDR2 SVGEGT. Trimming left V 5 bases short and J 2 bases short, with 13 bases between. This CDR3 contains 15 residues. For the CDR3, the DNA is TGTGCCAGCAGTCCTTCCGGGTGGGGCAATCAGCCCCAGCATTTT. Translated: CASSPSGWGNQPQHF.

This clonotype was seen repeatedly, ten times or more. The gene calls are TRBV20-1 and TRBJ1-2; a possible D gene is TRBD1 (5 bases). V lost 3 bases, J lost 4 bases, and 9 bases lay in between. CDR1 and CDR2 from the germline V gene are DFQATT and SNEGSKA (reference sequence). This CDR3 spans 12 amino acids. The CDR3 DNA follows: TGCAGTGCTAGTAAGGGGACCTATGGCTACACCTTC. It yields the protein CSASKGTYGYTF.

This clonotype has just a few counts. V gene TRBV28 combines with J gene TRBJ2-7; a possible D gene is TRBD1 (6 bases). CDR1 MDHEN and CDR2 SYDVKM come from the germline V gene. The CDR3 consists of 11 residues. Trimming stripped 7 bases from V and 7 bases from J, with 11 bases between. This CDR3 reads CASILRGEQYF. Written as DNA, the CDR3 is TGTGCCAGCATCCTGAGGGGGGAGCAGTACTTC.

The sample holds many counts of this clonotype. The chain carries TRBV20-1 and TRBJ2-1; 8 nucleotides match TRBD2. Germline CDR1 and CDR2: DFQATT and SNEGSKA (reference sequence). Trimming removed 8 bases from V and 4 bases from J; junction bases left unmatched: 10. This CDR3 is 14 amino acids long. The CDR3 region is CSTQGTRYYNEQFF. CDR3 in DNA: TGCAGTACACAAGGGACTAGGTATTACAATGAGCAGTTCTTC.

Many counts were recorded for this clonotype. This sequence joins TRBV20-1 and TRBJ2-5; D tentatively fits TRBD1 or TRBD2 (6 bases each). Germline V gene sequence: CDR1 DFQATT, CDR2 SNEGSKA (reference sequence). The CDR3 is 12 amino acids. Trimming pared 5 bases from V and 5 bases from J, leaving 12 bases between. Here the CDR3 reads CSAVLGGETQYF. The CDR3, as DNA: TGCAGTGCTGTACTAGGGGGGGAGACCCAGTACTTC.